The present T cell receptor beta chain was sequenced within a study of blood T cell repertoires in COVID-19. CDR1 and CDR2 from the germline V gene are SGDLS and YYNGEE. This CDR3 has 17 amino acids. Trimming cost V 6 bases and J 2 bases; bases outside gene matches: 13. The method was immunoSEQ multiplex PCR; TCRdb's version includes in-frame clones alone and lacks a portion of them. Here the sample spans fewer than 110,000 clones, 91% being singletons. This sequence joins TRBV9 and TRBJ2-7; 11 bases align to TRBD1. Sequencing used peripheral blood. This receptor was obtained from a man aged 50-60 years with acute or convalescent COVID-19. The CDR3 is CASNIGRGTGGPYEQYF. CDR3 nucleotide sequence: TGTGCCAGCAACATAGGGAGGGGGACAGGGGGTCCCTACGAGCAGTACTTC.